This T cell receptor (beta chain) was captured in a study of T-cell memory formation after mild COVID-19. Study as a whole: TCR clustering was largely donor specific. Study conclusions and caveats: Second-wave clones peaking on day 37 lacked confirmed SARS-CoV-2 specificity. Contracting clones from day 15 to 85 showed balanced CD4/CD8; later expanders favored CD4+.

5'RACE primed from the constant segment yielded TCR alpha and TCR beta cDNA libraries bearing sample barcodes and UMIs. Via MiXCR, TCRdb re-called the 5' RACE reads, giving one row per CDR3 protein. Among about 180,000 distinct CDR3 sequences listed, approximately 16% were seen once. Germline trimming cut 6 bases from V and 4 bases from J; bases unmatched to any gene: 10. This CDR3 spans 17 amino acids. Germline values: CDR1 SEHNR, CDR2 FQNEAQ (reference sequence). Details on this clonotype: Its antigen is unknown.

Sample: PBMCs or a T cell subset sorted from them (not recorded which). The sequence was collected from an adult woman who had mild COVID-19 (a few samples of this study predate the infection). Cell type and time point are not known. V is TRBV7-9 and J is TRBJ2-5; TRBD2 matches at 14 bases. As DNA, the CDR3 is TGTGCCAGCAGGAAGGGACTAGCGGGAGTCGGGGGAGAGACCCAGTACTTC. Protein: CASRKGLAGVGGETQYF. The full variable domain, completed using reference TRBV7-9 and TRBJ2-5, is DTGVSQNPRHKITKRGQNVTFRCDPISEHNRLYWYRQTLGQGPEFLTYFQNEAQLEKSRLLSDRFSAERPKGSFSTLEIQRTEQGDSAMYLCASRKGLAGVGGETQYFGPGTRLLVL.